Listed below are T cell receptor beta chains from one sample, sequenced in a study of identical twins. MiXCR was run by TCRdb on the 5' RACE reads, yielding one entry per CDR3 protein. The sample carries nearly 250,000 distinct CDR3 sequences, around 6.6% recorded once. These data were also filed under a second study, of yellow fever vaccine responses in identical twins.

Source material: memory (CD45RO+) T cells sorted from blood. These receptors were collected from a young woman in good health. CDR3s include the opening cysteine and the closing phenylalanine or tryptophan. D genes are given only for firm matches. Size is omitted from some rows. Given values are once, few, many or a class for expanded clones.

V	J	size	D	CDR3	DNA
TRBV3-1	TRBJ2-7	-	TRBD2	CASSQAGVETSGSTDEQYF	TGTGCCAGCAGCCAAGCGGGGGTTGAGACTAGCGGGAGTACCGACGAGCAGTACTTC
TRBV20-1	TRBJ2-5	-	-	CCARKSLATPQETQYF	TGCTGTGCTAGGAAATCCTTAGCTACTCCCCAAGAGACCCAGTACTTC
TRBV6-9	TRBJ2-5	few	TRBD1	CASSYWGVTGFPWETQYF	TGTGCCAGCAGTTATTGGGGAGTGACAGGGTTCCCATGGGAGACCCAGTACTTC
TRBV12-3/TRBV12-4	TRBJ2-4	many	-	CASNPGQLLAKNIQYF	TGTGCCAGCAACCCAGGGCAGCTACTAGCCAAAAACATTCAGTACTTC
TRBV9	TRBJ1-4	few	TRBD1	CASSPPGTGLEKLFF	TGTGCCAGCAGCCCGCCCGGGACAGGGCTGGAAAAACTGTTTTTT
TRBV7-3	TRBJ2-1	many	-	CASSLGWTLAQNEQFF	TGTGCCAGCAGCTTAGGTTGGACTTTAGCTCAAAATGAGCAGTTCTTC
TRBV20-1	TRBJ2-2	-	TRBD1	CSARDPGGQGATGELFF	TGCAGTGCTAGAGATCCAGGGGGCCAGGGGGCGACCGGGGAGCTGTTTTTT
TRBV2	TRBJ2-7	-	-	CASSDFGGNHEQYF	TGTGCCAGCAGTGATTTCGGCGGGAACCACGAGCAGTACTTC
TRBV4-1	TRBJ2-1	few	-	CASSQLHRVNEQFF	TGCGCCAGCAGCCAACTCCACAGGGTTAATGAGCAGTTCTTC
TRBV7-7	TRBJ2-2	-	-	CASSSGTQYTGELFF	TGTGCCAGCAGCTCAGGGACGCAGTACACCGGGGAGCTGTTTTTT
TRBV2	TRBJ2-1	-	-	CASSERLTGHSYNEQFF	TGTGCCAGCAGTGAGAGACTTACAGGCCACTCCTACAATGAGCAGTTCTTC
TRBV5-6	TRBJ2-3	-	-	CASSIFWRGLRGNTQYF	TGTGCCAGCAGCATCTTCTGGCGGGGTCTGCGGGGAAATACGCAGTATTTT
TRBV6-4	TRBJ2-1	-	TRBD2	CASSDLSGGNNEQFF	TGTGCCAGCAGTGACTTGAGCGGGGGGAACAATGAGCAGTTCTTC
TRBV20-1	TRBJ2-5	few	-	CSARRGPSLYQETQYF	TGCAGTGCCCGGAGAGGGCCTAGTTTGTACCAAGAGACCCAGTACTTC
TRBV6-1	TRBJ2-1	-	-	CASSEGRAGYNEQFF	TGTGCCAGCAGTGAAGGGAGGGCAGGCTACAATGAGCAGTTCTTC
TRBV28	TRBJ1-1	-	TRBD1	CASRGTENTEAFF	TGTGCCAGCAGGGGGACAGAGAACACTGAAGCTTTCTTT
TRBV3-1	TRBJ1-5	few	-	CASSHQGSNQPQHF	TGTGCCAGCAGCCACCAGGGAAGCAATCAGCCCCAGCATTTT
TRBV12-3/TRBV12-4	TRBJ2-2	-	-	CAISFTGTTRFNTGELFF	TGTGCCATCAGTTTCACTGGGACAACGAGGTTTAACACCGGGGAGCTGTTTTTT
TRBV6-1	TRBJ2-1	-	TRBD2	CASRIVAGGGYNEQFF	TGTGCCAGCAGAATAGTAGCGGGAGGGGGCTACAATGAGCAGTTCTTC
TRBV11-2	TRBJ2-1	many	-	CASSLLKGNYNEQFF	TGTGCCAGCAGCCTATTAAAGGGTAATTACAATGAGCAGTTCTTC
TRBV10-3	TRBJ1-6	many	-	CAIRDSLNSPLHF	TGTGCCATCAGGGACAGCCTTAATTCACCCCTCCACTTT
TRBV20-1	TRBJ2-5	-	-	CSARDLRARQETQYF	TGCAGTGCTAGAGATCTTCGAGCGCGACAAGAGACCCAGTACTTC
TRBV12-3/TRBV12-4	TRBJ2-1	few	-	CASSLRGFDEQFF	TGTGCCAGCAGTTTAAGGGGTTTCGATGAGCAGTTCTTC
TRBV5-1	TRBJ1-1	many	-	CASSLQTENTEAFF	TGCGCCAGCAGCCTACAGACAGAGAACACTGAAGCTTTCTTT
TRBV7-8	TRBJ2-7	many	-	CASSSNRNHEQYF	TGTGCCAGCAGCTCGAACAGGAACCACGAGCAGTACTTC
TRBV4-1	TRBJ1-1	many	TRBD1	CASSLARGDTEAFF	TGCGCCAGCAGCCTGGCCAGGGGGGACACTGAAGCTTTCTTT
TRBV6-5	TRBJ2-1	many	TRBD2	CASSYTLAEIYNEQFF	TGTGCCAGCAGTTACACCCTAGCGGAGATCTACAATGAGCAGTTCTTC
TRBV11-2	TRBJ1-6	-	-	CASSSPGMNSYNSPLHF	TGTGCCAGCAGCTCACCTGGGATGAACAGCTATAATTCACCCCTCCACTTT
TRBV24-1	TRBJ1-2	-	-	CATATENYGYTF	TGTGCCACCGCGACGGAGAACTATGGCTACACCTTC
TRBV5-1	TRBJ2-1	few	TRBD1	CASSLVGGYNNEQFF	TGCGCCAGCAGCTTGGTAGGGGGCTATAACAATGAGCAGTTCTTC
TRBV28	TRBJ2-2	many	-	CASSGTGELFF	TGTGCCAGCAGCGGGACCGGGGAGCTGTTTTTT
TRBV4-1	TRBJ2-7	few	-	CASSQDLGTGTYEQYF	TGCGCCAGCAGCCAAGATCTGGGAACAGGGACTTACGAGCAGTACTTC